The 19 T cell receptor beta chains in this list originate from one sample, sequenced in a study of cytomegalovirus exposure and HLA in healthy donors. PCR used 60 Vbeta primers and 13 Jbeta primers. TCRdb's copy holds only in-frame clones and misses some; the assay was immunoSEQ multiplex PCR. The sample contains fewer than 300,000 clones, 80% of which appear only once. What was sequenced was PBMCs. The source of these receptors is a girl between 2 and 10 years old in good health and CMV-seronegative.

The chain couples TRBV13 to TRBJ1-6, with no clear D. The CDR3 is 15 residues long. Germline V CDR1 and CDR2: PRHDT, FYEKMQ (reference sequence). The V gene lost 6 bases and the J gene lost 0 bases, with 9 bases spanning the gap. The CDR3 is CASSAQSSYNSPLHF. The CDR3 nucleotides read TGTGCCAGCAGTGCACAGAGCTCCTATAATTCACCCCTCCACTTT.

Only one count was recorded for this clone. The rearrangement links TRBV2 to TRBJ2-3; 8 bases map to TRBD1. Germline V gene lookup returns CDR1 SNHLY and CDR2 FYNNEI. V dropped 7 bases and J dropped 3; count of bases not matched to a gene: 9. The CDR3 loop spans 15 amino acids. The CDR3 reads CASNRGQGSTDTQYF. The CDR3 nucleotides are TGTGCCAGCAATCGCGGACAGGGATCAACAGATACGCAGTATTTT.

This clone appeared once. The V call is TRBV19, the J call TRBJ2-2, with 8 bases matching TRBD1. The CDR3 consists of 16 residues. Germline loops: CDR1 LNHDA, CDR2 SQIVND (reference sequence). Trimming at V came to 4 bases and at J to 3 bases, leaving 7 bases not matched to a gene. The CDR3 DNA sequence: TGTGCCAGTAGTAAGCGGACAGGGACAGACACCGGGGAGCTGTTTTTT. Translated: CASSKRTGTDTGELFF.

The genes are TRBV7-4 and TRBJ2-5, with TRBD2 matching over 11 bases. The V gene's germline CDR1 is SGHVT and CDR2 SQSDAQ. CDR3 size: 14 residues. V shed 8 bases and J 2 bases; nucleotides not matched to a gene: 4. CDR3 in DNA: TGTGCCAGCTCTAGCGGGGGGTGGCAAGAGACCCAGTACTTC. It is translated as CASSSGGWQETQYF.

The V gene is TRBV28, the J gene TRBJ2-7, with 10 bases aligning to TRBD1. Germline loops: CDR1 MDHEN, CDR2 SYDVKM. There are 14 residues in the CDR3. Trimming at V came to 6 bases and at J to 1 base, leaving 3 bases not matched to a gene. CDR3 in amino acids: CASSGTGVSYEQYF. DNA for the CDR3: TGTGCCAGCAGCGGGACAGGGGTATCCTACGAGCAGTACTTC.

The rearrangement joins TRBV7-8 to TRBJ2-5, with TRBD2 matching 7 bases. Looked up from germline, CDR1 is SGHVS and CDR2 is FQNEAQ. The CDR3 length is 13 residues. The junction had 2 bases not matched to a gene; V was cut back by 2 bases and J by 5 bases. In DNA, the CDR3 is TGTGCCAGCAGCTTAAGCGGGGTGGAGACCCAGTACTTC. This encodes CASSLSGVETQYF.

V is TRBV5-1 and J is TRBJ1-6; TRBD1 is a possible D gene (5 bases). The V gene's germline CDR1 is SGHRS and CDR2 YFSETQ. The V end lost 3 bases, the J end lost 6 bases, and 10 bases lay between the germline ends. The CDR3 consists of 14 residues. CDR3: CASSYRGTNSPLHF. DNA of the CDR3: TGCGCCAGCAGCTATAGGGGCACTAATTCACCCCTCCACTTT.

V usage is TRBV5-1 and J usage is TRBJ1-1, with D perhaps TRBD1 (5 bases). Trimming removed 0 bases from V and 5 bases from J, with 14 bases in between. The CDR3 covers 15 residues. The germline V gene encodes CDR1 SGHRS and CDR2 YFSETQ. The CDR3 is CASSLVAGWGTEAFF. The CDR3 DNA reads as TGCGCCAGCAGCTTGGTGGCAGGGTGGGGTACTGAAGCTTTCTTT.

The chain employs TRBV25-1 and TRBJ2-5, with D perhaps TRBD2 (5 bases). There are 13 residues in the CDR3. V was clipped by 6 bases and J by 4 bases, with 12 bases between them. Germline lookup yields CDR1 MGHDK and CDR2 SYGVNS. As DNA, the CDR3 is TGTGCCAGCAGGGACTCCCCGTTAGAGACCCAGTACTTC. Translated: CASRDSPLETQYF.

The chain recombines TRBV10-3 with TRBJ1-2, with D maybe TRBD1 (6 bases). This CDR3 is built from 15 residues. CDR1 ENHRY and CDR2 SYGVKD come from the germline V gene. Trimming removed 7 bases from V and 1 base from J, with 16 bases in between. CDR3 sequence (DNA): TGTGCCATCAACGGAGGGGGGGCCAATAACTATGGCTACACCTTC. It codes for CAINGGGANNYGYTF.

The chain employs TRBV4-1 and TRBJ2-1; a possible D gene is TRBD2 (6 bases). Germline values: CDR1 MGHRA, CDR2 YSYEKL. CDR3 length: 17 amino acids. Trimming took off 1 base at V and 5 bases at J, with 18 bases between the two ends. This CDR3 is CASSQGVLGAGHNEQFF. The CDR3 nucleotides are TGCGCCAGCAGCCAAGGGGTACTCGGGGCGGGGCACAATGAGCAGTTCTTC.

The table lists this clone with a count of one. The chain has TRBV7-2 and TRBJ2-3; D not resolved. The CDR3 runs 12 residues. The germline V gene encodes CDR1 SGHTA and CDR2 FQGNSA. The germline V and J ends were trimmed by 8 bases and 10 bases, with 16 bases remaining between them. The CDR3 loop is CASSAELRSQYF. CDR3 DNA: TGTGCCAGCTCCGCGGAGCTCCGGTCGCAGTATTTT.

The chain joins TRBV12-5 to TRBJ1-1; D is possibly TRBD1 (5 bases). Trimming stripped 3 bases from V and 1 base from J, with 15 bases between. The germline V gene encodes CDR1 LGHNT and CDR2 FRNRAP. The CDR3 consists of 16 residues. The CDR3 reads CASGFLLLTGNTEAFF. DNA of the CDR3: TGTGCTAGTGGTTTCCTCCTCCTCACAGGGAACACTGAAGCTTTCTTT.

This rearrangement joins TRBV29-1 to TRBJ2-5; the match to TRBD1 covers 8 bases. The closer fit of TRBJ2-7 to the DNA end suggests the J call may be wrong. From germline, CDR1 is SQVTM and CDR2 ANQGSEA. The CDR3 length is 14 residues. The CDR3 spells CSVPGQGGSYEQYF. DNA of the CDR3: TGCAGCGTTCCCGGACAGGGAGGCTCCTACGAGCAGTACTTC.

This clone was counted a single time. The rearrangement links TRBV4-2 to TRBJ2-7, with a possible D match to TRBD2 (6 bases). The ends were cut back, 0 bases at V and 3 bases at J, with 12 bases in the middle. From germline, CDR1 is LGHNA and CDR2 YNFKEQ. This CDR3 has 15 amino acids. CDR3 in amino acids: CASSQENPGVYEQYF. CDR3 DNA: TGTGCCAGCAGCCAAGAGAATCCGGGGGTCTACGAGCAGTACTTC.

This sequence joins TRBV4-1 and TRBJ1-5; 7 bases are shared with TRBD1. The CDR3 runs 16 residues. Germline V lookup: CDR1 MGHRA, CDR2 YSYEKL. V was clipped by 4 bases and J by 0 bases; unmatched bases: 6. In nucleotides, the CDR3 is TGCGCCAGCAGCCGCACAGGGGATTATAGCAATCAGCCCCAGCATTTT. Encoded protein: CASSRTGDYSNQPQHF.

The genes are TRBV4-2 and TRBJ1-5; D unresolved. V was shortened by 3 bases and J by 6 bases, with 9 bases between the two germline ends. The CDR3 extends over 13 amino acids. Germline lookup yields CDR1 LGHNA and CDR2 YNFKEQ. The CDR3 here is CASSQGSGQPQHF. The DNA for the CDR3 is TGTGCCAGCAGCCAGGGTAGCGGTCAGCCCCAGCATTTT.

V gene TRBV19 combines with J gene TRBJ2-7; 7 bases fit TRBD1. After removal of 5 bases from V and 2 bases from J, the junction contained 9 bases not matched to a gene. Germline CDR1 LNHDA, CDR2 SQIVND (reference sequence). The CDR3 totals 15 residues. The CDR3 loop is CASSSGTVLTYEQYF. CDR3 bases: TGTGCCAGTAGTTCCGGGACAGTCTTGACCTACGAGCAGTACTTC.

The gene calls are TRBV27 and TRBJ1-1; D may be TRBD1 (5 bases). V lost 8 bases and J 2 bases, leaving 9 bases between the germline ends. Germline V lookup: CDR1 MNHEY, CDR2 SMNVEV (reference sequence). The CDR3 contains 12 residues. The CDR3, as DNA: TGTGCCAGCTTTAGGGGTAACACTGAAGCTTTCTTT. Its protein product is CASFRGNTEAFF.